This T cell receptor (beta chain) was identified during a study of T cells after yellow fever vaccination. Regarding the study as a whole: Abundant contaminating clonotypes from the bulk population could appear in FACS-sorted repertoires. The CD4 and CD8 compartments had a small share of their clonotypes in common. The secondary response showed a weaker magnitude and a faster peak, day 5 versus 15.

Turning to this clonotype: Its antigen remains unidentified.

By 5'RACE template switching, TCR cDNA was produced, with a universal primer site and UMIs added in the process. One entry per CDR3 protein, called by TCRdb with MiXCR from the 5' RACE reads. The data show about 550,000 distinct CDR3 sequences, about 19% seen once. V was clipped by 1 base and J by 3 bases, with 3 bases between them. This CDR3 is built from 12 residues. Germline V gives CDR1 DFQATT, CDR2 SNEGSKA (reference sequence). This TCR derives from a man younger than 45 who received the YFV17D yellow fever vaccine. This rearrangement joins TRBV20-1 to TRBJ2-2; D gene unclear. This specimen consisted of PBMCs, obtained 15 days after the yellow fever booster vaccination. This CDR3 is CSARGYTGELFF. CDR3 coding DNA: TGCAGTGCTAGAGGATACACCGGGGAGCTGTTTTTT.